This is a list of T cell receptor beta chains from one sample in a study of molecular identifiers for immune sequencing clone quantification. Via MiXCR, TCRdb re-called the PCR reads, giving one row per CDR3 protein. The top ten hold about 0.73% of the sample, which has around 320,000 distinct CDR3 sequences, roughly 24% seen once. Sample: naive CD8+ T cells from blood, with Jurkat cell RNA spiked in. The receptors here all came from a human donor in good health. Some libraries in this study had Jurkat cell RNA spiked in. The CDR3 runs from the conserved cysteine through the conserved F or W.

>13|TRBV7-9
CASSHSRGYGYTF
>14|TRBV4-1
CASSPRWNGDTQYF
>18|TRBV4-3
CASSQDFSAPATNEKLFF
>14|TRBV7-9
CASSFRDRGREQYF
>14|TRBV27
CASSQGSPYNEQFF
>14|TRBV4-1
CASSPGLAGYEQYF
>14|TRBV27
CASSHGTGVGPLHF
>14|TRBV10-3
CAISDGRGGPEQFF
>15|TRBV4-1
CASSQESGVTYTQYF
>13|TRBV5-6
CASSPQGYIEAFF
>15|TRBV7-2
CASSLAGGGFYEQYF
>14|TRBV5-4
CASSLQGLPDTQYF
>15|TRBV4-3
CASSQEGRGPDTQYF
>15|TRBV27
CASTSLEALSYEQYF
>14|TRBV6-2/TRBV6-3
CASTDLASTDTQYF
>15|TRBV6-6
CASSYWQGADEKLFF
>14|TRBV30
CAWSGGRGANVLTF
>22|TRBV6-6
CASSCPQSKSDATNLAKNIQYF
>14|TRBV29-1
CGVRSARQHEKLFF
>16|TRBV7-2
CASSLTLADRSYEQYF
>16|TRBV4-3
CASSSGGGLGTDTQYF
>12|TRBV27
CASSHSTDTQYF
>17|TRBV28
CASSPRGRGPMNTEAFF